A selection of T cell receptor beta chains follows, all from one sample in a study of naive and memory T cell subsets. From the UMI-ligation and nested PCR reads, TCRdb called clonotypes with MiXCR, one entry per CDR3 protein. The data contain 120,000 or so distinct CDR3 sequences, roughly 32% of them singletons. Sequenced material: central memory CD4+ T cells from blood. The receptors here all came from a human donor in good health. CDR3s include the opening cysteine and the closing phenylalanine or tryptophan. D genes are given only for firm matches. Where a row states a size, it is once, few, many or the class of an expanded clone; other rows omit it.

D gene,V gene,clone size,J gene,CDR3 protein,CDR3 DNA
-,TRBV12-5,-,TRBJ2-2,CASGPGFTPDGVLFF,TGTGCTAGTGGCCCCGGGTTCACCCCGGACGGGGTGCTGTTTTTT
TRBD2,TRBV29-1,-,TRBJ2-1,CSVDPSGRARDEQFF,TGCAGCGTTGACCCTAGCGGGAGGGCCAGGGATGAGCAGTTCTTC
-,TRBV9,-,TRBJ2-1,CASSVEYGIAGNEQFF,TGTGCCAGCAGCGTAGAGTACGGGATAGCAGGGAATGAGCAGTTCTTC
-,TRBV18,-,TRBJ2-2,CASSPGRGQAGELFF,TGTGCCAGCTCACCCGGACGGGGGCAGGCCGGGGAGCTGTTTTTT
-,TRBV12-3/TRBV12-4,few,TRBJ2-3,CASSRTRTDTQYF,TGTGCCAGCAGTAGGACGCGCACAGATACGCAGTATTTT
TRBD1,TRBV25-1,-,TRBJ2-3,CASSDPRIEGARGPSTDTQYF,TGTGCCAGCAGTGACCCTAGAATCGAAGGCGCCAGGGGGCCCAGCACAGATACGCAGTATTTT
-,TRBV5-1,few,TRBJ2-1,CASSLVAAGYNEQFF,TGCGCCAGCAGCTTGGTGGCAGCTGGTTACAATGAGCAGTTCTTC
-,TRBV6-1,many,TRBJ2-1,CASKGGVYNEQFF,TGTGCCAGCAAGGGTGGAGTATACAATGAGCAGTTCTTC
-,TRBV6-2/TRBV6-3,few,TRBJ1-2,CASTLRPTGNYGYTF,TGTGCCAGCACCCTTAGGCCTACAGGGAACTATGGCTACACCTTC
-,TRBV30,-,TRBJ2-7,CAWSVKIRDYEQYF,TGTGCCTGGAGTGTAAAGATACGGGACTACGAGCAGTACTTC
-,TRBV2,-,TRBJ2-5,CASRSIQLKQETQYF,TGTGCCAGCAGATCCATACAGTTGAAGCAAGAGACCCAGTACTTC
TRBD1,TRBV7-2,-,TRBJ2-7,CASGQRDRGPHEQYF,TGTGCCAGCGGACAGAGGGACAGGGGGCCCCACGAGCAGTACTTC
-,TRBV30,-,TRBJ1-1,CAWSVQGLNNPEAFF,TGTGCCTGGAGTGTACAGGGACTGAATAACCCTGAAGCTTTCTTT
-,TRBV29-1,few,TRBJ2-7,CSVPGPGEQYF,TGCAGCGTTCCGGGCCCCGGCGAGCAGTACTTC
TRBD1,TRBV27,once,TRBJ1-1,CASSSTRTGRTEAFF,TGTGCCAGCAGTTCGACTCGGACAGGGCGGACTGAAGCTTTCTTT
-,TRBV2,-,TRBJ2-2,CASSELRVNTGELFF,TGTGCCAGCAGTGAACTACGGGTGAACACCGGGGAGCTGTTTTTT
TRBD2,TRBV12-3/TRBV12-4,-,TRBJ2-3,CASSRLAGGLNTQYF,TGTGCCAGCAGCAGACTAGCGGGAGGTTTAAATACGCAGTATTTT
-,TRBV30,-,TRBJ1-6,CAWSHRQDLNSPLHF,TGTGCCTGGAGTCACCGACAGGACCTTAATTCACCCCTCCACTTT
TRBD1,TRBV18,-,TRBJ2-3,CASSPGQQSTDTQYF,TGTGCCAGCTCACCGGGACAGCAAAGCACAGATACGCAGTATTTT
TRBD1,TRBV20-1,-,TRBJ1-5,CSAREGQANQPQHF,TGCAGTGCTAGAGAAGGACAGGCCAATCAGCCCCAGCATTTT
-,TRBV5-6,-,TRBJ2-2,CASSLLTVNTGELFF,TGTGCCAGCAGCTTGCTGACGGTGAACACCGGGGAGCTGTTTTTT
-,TRBV28,few,TRBJ2-5,CASTQPPETQYF,TGTGCCAGCACACAACCCCCGGAGACCCAGTACTTC
-,TRBV12-3/TRBV12-4,-,TRBJ1-1,CASRFQGHTEAFF,TGTGCCAGCAGGTTTCAGGGCCACACTGAAGCTTTCTTT
-,TRBV4-3,once,TRBJ1-2,CASSQGSNVHGYTF,TGCGCCAGCAGCCAGGGCTCTAACGTCCATGGCTACACCTTC
TRBD1,TRBV27,-,TRBJ1-5,CASGTGRTGKTNQPQHF,TGTGCCAGCGGAACGGGCAGGACAGGAAAGACCAATCAGCCCCAGCATTTT
-,TRBV20-1,once,TRBJ1-5,CSARGMAAGSNQPQHF,TGCAGTGCTAGAGGAATGGCGGCAGGGAGTAATCAGCCCCAGCATTTT
TRBD1,TRBV4-1,few,TRBJ1-2,CASRTRWGQSTNYGYTF,TGCGCCAGCAGGACAAGATGGGGACAGTCTACTAACTATGGCTACACCTTC